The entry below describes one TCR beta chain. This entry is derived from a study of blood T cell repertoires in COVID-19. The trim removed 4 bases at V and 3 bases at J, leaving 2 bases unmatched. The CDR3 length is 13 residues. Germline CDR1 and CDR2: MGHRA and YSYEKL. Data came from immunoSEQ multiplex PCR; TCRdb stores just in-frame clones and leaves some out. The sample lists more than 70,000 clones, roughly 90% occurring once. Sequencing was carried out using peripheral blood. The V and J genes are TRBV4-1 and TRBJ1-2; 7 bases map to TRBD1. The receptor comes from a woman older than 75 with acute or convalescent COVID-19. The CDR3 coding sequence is TGCGCCAGCAGCCGAGGGACAGACTATGGCTACACCTTC. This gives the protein CASSRGTDYGYTF.